This passage covers 25 T cell receptor beta chains from one sample sequenced in a study of T-cell memory formation after mild COVID-19 (dated by TCRdb to the early 2020s). Library prep was done by 5' RACE. The reads were generated on an Illumina NovaSeq 6000. The public sequencing data were trimmed at Q25 with fastp and processed into clonotypes with MiXCR by TCRdb, which kept only in-frame beta chains. Under each unique CDR3 protein, matching rows form one entry showing the most common genes and DNA. The sample records around 500,000 distinct CDR3 sequences, approximately 18% of which are singletons. In total, the top ten clones hold around 12% of the sample. Sequencing used PBMCs or a T cell subset sorted from them (not recorded which). The receptors shown here come from an adult woman who had mild COVID-19 (a few samples of this study predate the infection). The sample titles of this study are shuffled in the database, so cell type and time point are left out; the donor was told from shared clones.

V gene TRBV28 combines with J gene TRBJ2-1; TRBD1 agrees at 8 bases. The CDR3 is made up of 14 amino acids. CDR1 is MDHEN, CDR2 SYDVKM, per germline. V dropped 4 bases and J dropped 10; count of bases not matched to a gene: 9. The CDR3 region is CASSSPGTGVEQFF. The CDR3 coding sequence is TGTGCCAGCAGTTCACCCGGGACAGGCGTGGAGCAGTTCTTC.

The rearrangement links TRBV7-2 to TRBJ2-2; the D gene is possibly TRBD2 (6 bases). The CDR3 totals 14 residues. Trimming cost V 2 bases and J 3 bases, with 7 bases left between them. The germline CDR1 and CDR2 sequences are SGHTA and FQGNSA. The CDR3 DNA reads as TGTGCCAGCAGCTTATGGGGGGACACCGGGGAGCTGTTTTTT. Translation: CASSLWGDTGELFF.

The gene calls are TRBV5-1 and TRBJ2-1, with TRBD2 matching over 7 bases. The CDR3 is made up of 13 amino acids. The germline V gene has CDR1 SGHRS and CDR2 YFSETQ. V shed 8 bases, J shed 4 bases, and the junction held 6 bases outside the gene matches. CDR3 loop: CASGLGIYNEQFF. The DNA of the CDR3 is TGCGCCAGTGGACTAGGAATTTACAATGAGCAGTTCTTC.

This clonotype was counted a few times. The genes are TRBV24-1 and TRBJ2-7; TRBD1 matches 7 bases. Trimming removed 3 bases from V and 3 bases from J; junction bases left unmatched: 7. Germline CDR1 is KGHDR and CDR2 is SFDVKD. The CDR3 sequence is 15 residues long. The CDR3 coding sequence is TGTGCCACCAGTGATCCCCGACAGGGTGGCTACGAGCAGTACTTC. Protein product: CATSDPRQGGYEQYF.

V gene TRBV11-1 combines with J gene TRBJ2-3; D unclear. Germline CDR1 reads SGHAT; CDR2 reads FQDESV (reference sequence). The CDR3 covers 15 residues. V lost 6 bases and J 4 bases, leaving 17 bases between the germline ends. In nucleotides, the CDR3 is TGTGCCAGCAGTCCCCTAAACCCCGTCCCAGATACGCAGTATTTT. It specifies CASSPLNPVPDTQYF. Full variable domain (remainder filled in from reference TRBV11-1 and TRBJ2-3): EAEVAQSPRYKITEKSQAVAFWCDPISGHATLYWYRQILGQGPELLVQFQDESVVDDSQLPKDRFSAERLKGVDSTLKIQPAELGDSAMYLCASSPLNPVPDTQYFGPGTRLTVL.

Only a few counts were recorded for this clonotype. V gene TRBV24-1 combines with J gene TRBJ2-3; maybe TRBD1 (5 bases). This CDR3 has 15 residues. V dropped 2 bases and J dropped 7 bases, with 15 bases sitting between them. Germline values: CDR1 KGHDR, CDR2 SFDVKD. CDR3 sequence: CATSDSFTGVNTQYF. The CDR3 coding sequence is TGTGCCACCAGTGATTCCTTCACAGGAGTTAATACGCAGTATTTT.

This clonotype was seen a few times. The chain has TRBV10-3 and TRBJ1-2; perhaps TRBD1 as D (6 bases). Germline V lookup: CDR1 ENHRY, CDR2 SYGVKD. CDR3 size: 15 residues. Trimming shortened V by 4 bases and J by 2 bases, and 14 bases separated the two germline ends. This chain's CDR3 is CAISGGDRQNYGYTF. The CDR3 DNA follows: TGTGCCATCAGTGGAGGTGACAGGCAGAACTATGGCTACACCTTC.

This clonotype was seen only a few times. J is TRBJ1-2 and V is TRBV6-4; the match to TRBD1 covers 8 bases. The length of the CDR3 is 14 residues. Germline CDR1 MRHNA, CDR2 SNTAGT. The trim removed 5 bases at V and 2 bases at J, leaving 4 bases unmatched. The CDR3 region is CASSPTGVNYGYTF. The CDR3 nucleotides read TGTGCCAGCAGTCCGACAGGGGTCAACTATGGCTACACCTTC.

The rearrangement links TRBV7-2 to TRBJ2-3; D gene ambiguous. Germline CDR1 SGHTA, CDR2 FQGNSA. Trimming stripped 4 bases from V and 2 bases from J, with 4 bases between. The CDR3 is made up of 12 amino acids. The CDR3 protein is CASSYLTDTQYF. The CDR3 DNA reads TGTGCCAGCAGCTATCTCACAGATACGCAGTATTTT.

The chain combines TRBV9 with TRBJ2-7; 9 bases fit TRBD2. The V gene's germline CDR1 is SGDLS and CDR2 YYNGEE. The CDR3 consists of 15 residues. Germline trimming cut 3 bases from V and 5 bases from J; bases unmatched to any gene: 9. CDR3 protein: CASSARVAGAHEQYF. CDR3 nucleotide sequence: TGTGCCAGCAGCGCCCGGGTAGCGGGGGCCCACGAGCAGTACTTC. The variable domain in full, completed from reference TRBV9 and TRBJ2-7, reads DSGVTQTPKHLITATGQRVTLRCSPRSGDLSVYWYQQSLDQGLQFLIQYYNGEERAKGNILERFSAQQFPDLHSELNLSSLELGDSALYFCASSARVAGAHEQYFGPGTRLTVT.

Only a few counts were recorded for this clonotype. The chain combines TRBV5-6 with TRBJ1-1; weak D call: TRBD1 (6 bases). V gave up 4 bases and J gave up 3 bases, with 10 bases separating them. This CDR3 comprises 13 residues. Germline-derived CDR1 and CDR2 are SGHDT and YYEEEE. The CDR3 loop is CASSKKGDTEAFF. The CDR3 nucleotides are TGTGCCAGCAGCAAAAAGGGGGACACTGAAGCTTTCTTT.

This clonotype has just a few counts. V is TRBV7-9 and J is TRBJ2-3; D assignment may be TRBD1 or TRBD2 (6 bases each). The CDR3 length is 14 residues. Germline-derived CDR1 and CDR2 are SEHNR and FQNEAQ (reference sequence). Deletions cut 3 bases from V and 8 bases from J, with 15 bases between. CDR3 nucleotide sequence: TGTGCCAGCAGCTTGCCGGGGGCTGGGGGTACGCAGTATTTT. Its translation: CASSLPGAGGTQYF.

This clonotype was counted a few times. This chain uses TRBV24-1 with TRBJ1-5, with a possible D match to TRBD1 (5 bases). This CDR3 spans 17 amino acids. From germline, CDR1 is KGHDR and CDR2 SFDVKD. With 8 bases removed from V and 2 bases from J, the gap between germline ends came to 21 bases. CDR3 loop: CATNLEQDSPCNQPQHF. In DNA, the CDR3 is TGTGCCACCAATCTCGAACAAGACAGTCCGTGCAATCAGCCCCAGCATTTT.

There are a few counts of this clonotype. CDR3 sequence reads: CASSSAYGPGVKTQYF. The CDR3 DNA sequence: TGTGCCAGCAGCTCCGCATACGGGCCCGGGGTGAAGACCCAGTACTTC. This rearrangement joins TRBV11-2 to TRBJ2-5; D is perhaps TRBD2 (5 bases). This CDR3 contains 16 residues. Looked up from germline, CDR1 is SGHAT and CDR2 is FQNNGV. V lost 4 bases and J 6 bases, leaving 21 bases between the germline ends.

This clonotype came up a few times. This sequence joins TRBV6-6 and TRBJ2-2; D may be TRBD2 (5 bases). In germline, CDR1 is MNHNY, CDR2 SVGAGI (reference sequence). The germline V and J ends were trimmed by 0 bases and 7 bases, with 15 bases remaining between them. The CDR3 runs to 16 residues. The CDR3 sequence: CASSYSDSRTGGELFF. CDR3 sequence (DNA): TGTGCCAGCAGTTACTCGGATTCACGGACTGGCGGGGAGCTGTTTTTT.

This clonotype was seen repeatedly, ten times or more. The V gene is TRBV3-1, the J gene TRBJ2-5, with no clear D. The CDR3 spans 12 residues. V was cut by 1 base and J by 4 bases, with 4 bases left in between. The V gene's germline CDR1 is LGHDT and CDR2 YNNKEL (reference sequence). CDR3 region: CASSQGGETQYF. Written as DNA, the CDR3 is TGTGCCAGCAGCCAAGGCGGAGAGACCCAGTACTTC.

V gene TRBV7-2 combines with J gene TRBJ1-6, with a possible D match to TRBD1 (6 bases). V shed 4 bases and J shed 5 bases, with 12 bases lying between them. CDR1 and CDR2 (germline): SGHTA, FQGNSA. The CDR3 is 15 residues long. The CDR3 nucleotides are TGTGCCAGCAGCTCGCCAGGGGCTCATAATTCACCCCTCCACTTT. It translates to CASSSPGAHNSPLHF.

This clonotype was seen a few times. V and J are TRBV19 and TRBJ2-1; 16 bases fit TRBD2. CDR3 length equals 19 residues. V shed 4 bases, J shed 1 base, and the junction held 7 bases outside the gene matches. CDR1 and CDR2 from the germline V gene are LNHDA and SQIVND (reference sequence). Here the CDR3 reads CASSTPGTSGRGSYNEQFF. The CDR3 DNA follows: TGTGCCAGTAGTACCCCCGGGACTAGCGGGAGGGGTTCCTACAATGAGCAGTTCTTC. Variable domain in full (rest from reference TRBV19 and TRBJ2-1): DGGITQSPKYLFRKEGQNVTLSCEQNLNHDAMYWYRQDPGQGLRLIYYSQIVNDFQKGDIAEGYSVSREKKESFPLTVTSAQKNPTAFYLCASSTPGTSGRGSYNEQFFGPGTRLTVL.

This clonotype was picked up a small number of times. DNA of the CDR3: TGTGCCAGCAGCCCCGGTCGGGACACCTACAATGAGCAGTTCTTC. It yields the protein CASSPGRDTYNEQFF. The chain carries TRBV7-2 and TRBJ2-1; possible D gene TRBD1, 6 bases. V was clipped by 5 bases and J by 2 bases, with 13 bases between them. Per the germline V gene, CDR1 is SGHTA and CDR2 is FQGNSA. There are 15 residues in the CDR3.

This clonotype has just a few counts. The chain joins TRBV9 to TRBJ2-4; TRBD1 agrees at 10 bases. V dropped 3 bases and J dropped 5; count of bases not matched to a gene: 5. Germline-derived CDR1 and CDR2 are SGDLS and YYNGEE. The CDR3 extends over 15 amino acids. CDR3 amino acids: CASSARTGGQNIQYF. The CDR3 region has the DNA TGTGCCAGCAGCGCCCGGACAGGGGGACAAAACATTCAGTACTTC.

This clonotype was detected only a few times. This chain joins TRBV30 and TRBJ1-1; tentative D call: TRBD1 (5 bases). The CDR3 runs 13 residues. V was shortened by 2 bases and J by 3 bases, with 10 bases between the two germline ends. In germline, CDR1 is GTSNPN, CDR2 SVGIG (reference sequence). This CDR3 is CAWSRGFYTEAFF. CDR3 nucleotides: TGTGCCTGGAGTAGGGGTTTCTACACTGAAGCTTTCTTT.

The V and J genes are TRBV2 and TRBJ2-7; 8 bases are a match to TRBD1. The CDR3 extends over 14 amino acids. Germline CDR1 reads SNHLY; CDR2 reads FYNNEI. Trimming cost V 4 bases and J 1 base; bases outside gene matches: 3. The CDR3 region is CASSVDRASYEQYF. As DNA, the CDR3 is TGTGCCAGCAGTGTGGACAGGGCATCCTACGAGCAGTACTTC. The whole variable domain, remainder taken from reference TRBV2 and TRBJ2-7, is EPEVTQTPSHQVTQMGQEVILRCVPISNHLYFYWYRQILGQKVEFLVSFYNNEISEKSEIFDDQFSVERPDGSNFTLKIRSTKLEDSAMYFCASSVDRASYEQYFGPGTRLTVT.

This clonotype was counted between two and nine times. The J gene is TRBJ2-2, the V gene TRBV5-4; tentatively, D is TRBD2 (5 bases). Germline lookup yields CDR1 SGHNT and CDR2 YYREEE (reference sequence). V was shortened by 6 bases and J by 5 bases, with 8 bases between the two germline ends. The CDR3 length is 12 residues. The CDR3 region is CASNLATGELFF. CDR3 bases: TGTGCCAGCAACCTAGCAACCGGGGAGCTGTTTTTT.

The chain is built from TRBV3-1 and TRBJ2-7, with 8 positions matching TRBD1. The V segment lost 1 base and the J segment 3 bases; nucleotides outside the gene matches: 11. This CDR3 spans 17 amino acids. Germline CDR1 LGHDT, CDR2 YNNKEL (reference sequence). The CDR3 DNA reads as TGTGCCAGCAGCCAAGCCGGACAGGGCCTTAGCGGCTACGAGCAGTACTTC. This sequence encodes CASSQAGQGLSGYEQYF.

This clonotype appeared a few times. The J gene is TRBJ1-1, the V gene TRBV3-1, with D uncertain. The germline gives CDR1 LGHDT, CDR2 YNNKEL (reference sequence). CDR3 length equals 15 residues. Trimming cost V 2 bases and J 1 base, with 11 bases left between them. The CDR3 is CASSQYGGENTEAFF. The DNA of the CDR3 is TGTGCCAGCAGCCAATACGGAGGAGAGAACACTGAAGCTTTCTTT.